A single sample gave rise to the 31 T cell receptor beta chains below, sequenced in a study of blood T cell repertoires in COVID-19. Sequencing was performed with immunoSEQ multiplex PCR; in TCRdb, only in-frame clones are kept and a portion is missing. The data hold 150,000 to 200,000 clones, with roughly nine tenths observed a single time. The source material was PBMCs or T cells enriched from blood (not recorded which). The receptors were gathered from a woman aged 40 to 50 with acute COVID-19.

V and J are TRBV7-6 and TRBJ2-7, with D possibly TRBD1 on 5 matching bases. Germline-derived CDR1 and CDR2 are SGHVS and FNYEAQ. There are 16 residues in the CDR3. The ends were cut back, 5 bases at V and 5 bases at J, with 22 bases in the middle. Here the CDR3 DNA reads TGTGCCAGCAGCCCCAGTAGGGGTTCTGCGGTCCACGAGCAGTACTTC. Translated: CASSPSRGSAVHEQYF.

V and J are TRBV7-2 and TRBJ2-1; D perhaps matches TRBD2 (6 bases). The V end was cut by 0 bases, the J end by 9 bases, with 12 bases between. From germline, CDR1 is SGHTA and CDR2 FQGNSA. This CDR3 comprises 14 residues. Here the CDR3 DNA reads TGTGCCAGCAGCTTAGCTGTTAGGACTACTGAGCAGTTCTTC. Encoded protein: CASSLAVRTTEQFF.

V gene TRBV5-1 combines with J gene TRBJ1-2; TRBD1 aligns across 10 bases. This CDR3 is built from 16 residues. Germline assignment: CDR1 SGHRS and CDR2 YFSETQ. With V trimmed by 3 bases and J by 5 bases, 10 bases remained unmatched. Here the CDR3 reads CASSSSGTGVGYGYTF. The CDR3 DNA is TGCGCCAGCAGCTCATCCGGGACAGGGGTCGGTTATGGCTACACCTTC. The full variable domain, with the rest looked up from reference TRBV5-1 and TRBJ1-2, is KAGVTQTPRYLIKTRGQQVTLSCSPISGHRSVSWYQQTPGQGLQFLFEYFSETQRNKGNFPGRFSGRQFSNSRSEMNVSTLELGDSALYLCASSSSGTGVGYGYTFGSGTRLTVV.

The CDR3 loop reads CASSFRGNQPQHF. The CDR3 DNA follows: TGCGCCAGCAGCTTCAGGGGCAATCAGCCCCAGCATTTT. The rearrangement links TRBV4-1 to TRBJ1-5; D is possibly TRBD1 (5 bases). The CDR3 is 13 amino acids. The V gene lost 5 bases and the J gene lost 2 bases, with 7 bases spanning the gap. CDR1 and CDR2 from the germline V gene are MGHRA and YSYEKL.

The chain carries TRBV28 and TRBJ2-7; 8 bases are shared with TRBD1. The CDR3 totals 16 residues. The V and J ends lost 1 base and 2 bases, in that order; junction bases with no gene match: 7. Germline-derived CDR1 and CDR2 are MDHEN and SYDVKM. The CDR3 DNA sequence: TGTGCCAGCAGTTTATCCGGACAGGGCCTAGCCTACGAGCAGTACTTC. It translates to CASSLSGQGLAYEQYF. The full variable domain, rest sourced from reference TRBV28 and TRBJ2-7, is DVKVTQSSRYLVKRTGEKVFLECVQDMDHENMFWYRQDPGLGLRLIYFSYDVKMKEKGDIPEGYSVSREKKERFSLILESASTNQTSMYLCASSLSGQGLAYEQYFGPGTRLTVT.

The genes are TRBV5-1 and TRBJ2-4; a weak D match, TRBD2 (6 bases). The V and J ends lost 3 bases and 0 bases respectively, with 7 bases between them. This CDR3 is built from 14 residues. Germline values: CDR1 SGHRS, CDR2 YFSETQ. The CDR3 here is CASSSGLAKNIQYF. DNA for the CDR3: TGCGCCAGCAGCTCGGGACTAGCCAAAAACATTCAGTACTTC.

CDR3 sequence: CASSQDRGSREQYF. CDR3 in DNA: TGTGCCAGCAGCCAAGACAGGGGTTCTCGCGAGCAGTACTTC. The chain is built from TRBV3-1 (or the pseudogene TRBV3-2) and TRBJ2-7; TRBD1 might be the D (6 bases). The V end was cut by 0 bases, the J end by 6 bases, with 12 bases between. Germline-derived CDR1 and CDR2 are LGHDT and YNNKEL (reference sequence). The CDR3 covers 14 residues.

This clone occurred a few times. The chain combines TRBV29-1 with TRBJ1-2, with 8 bases that match TRBD1. The CDR3 covers 13 residues. V lost 4 bases to trimming and J lost 5 bases; unmatched junction nucleotides: 6. The germline V gene has CDR1 SQVTM and CDR2 ANQGSEA. For the CDR3, the DNA is TGCAGCGTTGTTGACAGGGGAGGGTATGGCTACACCTTC. Protein product: CSVVDRGGYGYTF.

The genes are TRBV11-2 and TRBJ2-4, with 7 bases matching TRBD1. This CDR3 region has 19 residues. Unmatched junction bases numbered 24, after V lost 1 base and J lost 12 bases. Germline V lookup: CDR1 SGHAT, CDR2 FQNNGV. The CDR3 is CASSLGTPGQLAKNRAQYF. The CDR3 DNA sequence: TGTGCCAGCAGCTTAGGGACCCCGGGACAGCTAGCCAAAAACAGGGCTCAGTACTTC. Supplemented by reference TRBV11-2 and TRBJ2-4, the full variable domain reads EAGVAQSPRYKIIEKRQSVAFWCNPISGHATLYWYQQILGQGPKLLIQFQNNGVVDDSQLPKDRFSAERLKGVDSTLKIQPAKLEDSAVYLCASSLGTPGQLAKNRAQYFGAGTRLSVL.

This chain joins TRBV13 and TRBJ1-6; no firm D call. CDR1 PRHDT and CDR2 FYEKMQ come from the germline V gene (reference sequence). This CDR3 comprises 12 residues. V gave up 3 bases and J gave up 10 bases, with 7 bases separating them. CDR3 residues: CASSFSASPLHF. The CDR3 DNA sequence: TGTGCCAGCAGCTTCAGTGCATCACCCCTCCACTTT.

V and J are TRBV9 and TRBJ1-4; D is ambiguous. The CDR3 length is 14 residues. Trimming took off 4 bases at V and 4 bases at J, with 11 bases between the two ends. Germline lookup yields CDR1 SGDLS and CDR2 YYNGEE. CDR3 loop: CASSPGIGNEKLFF. Here the CDR3 DNA reads TGTGCCAGCAGCCCCGGTATTGGTAATGAAAAACTGTTTTTT.

The chain couples TRBV15 to TRBJ1-1; D is perhaps TRBD1 (6 bases). V was cut by 0 bases and J by 1 base, with 6 bases left in between. The CDR3 length is 14 residues. Germline CDR1 reads LNHNV; CDR2 reads YYDKDF (reference sequence). This chain's CDR3 is CATSRETGNTEAFF. The CDR3 coding sequence is TGTGCCACCAGCAGAGAGACAGGGAACACTGAAGCTTTCTTT.

The chain couples TRBV5-1 to TRBJ1-1; TRBD1 is a possible D gene (6 bases). Trimming removed 4 bases at V and 6 bases at J, with 13 bases between. The CDR3 covers 13 residues. CDR1 and CDR2 from the germline V gene are SGHRS and YFSETQ. The CDR3 nucleotides read TGCGCCAGCAGCCCCGGACAGCAGCCTGAAGCTTTCTTT. Translating it yields CASSPGQQPEAFF.

This clone was observed a single time. This chain links TRBV18 with TRBJ2-3, with 9 positions matching TRBD2. V was clipped by 0 bases and J by 3 bases; unmatched bases: 7. CDR1 KGHSH and CDR2 LQKENI come from the germline V gene. CDR3 size: 17 residues. CDR3 sequence (DNA): TGTGCCAGCTCACCACCAAGTGGGACTAGCAAGACAGATACGCAGTATTTT. Amino acids: CASSPPSGTSKTDTQYF. Using reference TRBV18 and TRBJ2-3 for the parts outside the CDR3, the full variable domain is NAGVMQNPRHLVRRRGQEARLRCSPMKGHSHVYWYRQLPEEGLKFMVYLQKENIIDESGMPKERFSAEFPKEGPSILRIQQVVRGDSAAYFCASSPPSGTSKTDTQYFGPGTRLTVL.

The V gene is TRBV6-2 or TRBV6-3, the J gene TRBJ1-4; D perhaps matches TRBD1 (5 bases). The germline CDR1 and CDR2 sequences are MNHEY and SVGEGT. CDR3 length: 19 amino acids. V was shortened by 4 bases and J by 0 bases, with 21 bases between the two germline ends. CDR3 bases: TGTGCCAGCAGTTCCTTCCTTGGGGGGACTCTCGCAACTAATGAAAAACTGTTTTTT. It yields the protein CASSSFLGGTLATNEKLFF.

The chain carries TRBV11-1 and TRBJ1-2, with unresolved D. Germline CDR1 and CDR2: SGHAT and FQDESV (reference sequence). The CDR3 contains 15 residues. Trimming removed 5 bases at V and 2 bases at J, with 15 bases between. The CDR3 DNA follows: TGTGCCAGCAGCCTAACCCCCGTGTCCAACTATGGCTACACCTTC. This codes for CASSLTPVSNYGYTF.

This chain's CDR3 is CASSPESSNQPQHF. The CDR3 DNA follows: TGTGCCAGCAGCCCCGAGTCTAGCAATCAGCCCCAGCATTTT. This chain joins TRBV7-8 and TRBJ1-5, with no clear D. With 5 bases removed from V and 0 bases from J, the gap between germline ends came to 8 bases. Germline V lookup: CDR1 SGHVS, CDR2 FQNEAQ. The CDR3 covers 14 residues.

The table lists this clone with a count of one. V gene TRBV9 combines with J gene TRBJ2-3; D unclear. The V end was cut by 2 bases, the J end by 1 base, with 11 bases between. Germline loops: CDR1 SGDLS, CDR2 YYNGEE. The CDR3 consists of 15 residues. The CDR3 DNA follows: TGTGCCAGCAGCGTTGGGCGATCGGGCACAGATACGCAGTATTTT. It encodes CASSVGRSGTDTQYF.

This chain joins TRBV9 and TRBJ1-2, with D maybe TRBD1 (6 bases). This CDR3 is built from 14 residues. Germline V lookup: CDR1 SGDLS, CDR2 YYNGEE. V was clipped by 6 bases and J by 4 bases, with 16 bases between them. In DNA form, the CDR3 reads TGTGCCAGCACCCGCGAGGGGACATCCTATGGCTACACCTTC. Its protein is CASTREGTSYGYTF.

The V gene is TRBV6-5, the J gene TRBJ2-2; D perhaps matches TRBD2 (6 bases). The CDR3 is made up of 12 amino acids. CDR1 is MNHEY and CDR2 is SVGAGI in the germline V gene. Trimming pared 8 bases from V and 5 bases from J, leaving 9 bases between. The CDR3 nucleotides are TGTGCCAGCCGGAGGGCAACCGGGGAGCTGTTTTTT. This encodes CASRRATGELFF.

The chain is built from TRBV30 and TRBJ1-3; 11 bases align to TRBD1. The CDR3 has 15 residues. V shed 2 bases, J shed 6 bases, and the junction held 6 bases outside the gene matches. Germline lookup yields CDR1 GTSNPN and CDR2 SVGIG (reference sequence). The CDR3 loop reads CAWSRTGGYENTIYF. CDR3 DNA: TGTGCCTGGAGTAGGACAGGGGGCTATGAAAACACCATATATTTT.

This chain uses TRBV14 with TRBJ2-3, with D tentatively TRBD2 (6 bases). This CDR3 has 15 amino acids. Germline V lookup: CDR1 SGHDN, CDR2 FVKESK. The ends were cut back, 3 bases at V and 4 bases at J, with 14 bases in the middle. The CDR3 DNA sequence: TGTGCCAGCAGCCATAGGCGGGACCCTCCAGATACGCAGTATTTT. This codes for CASSHRRDPPDTQYF.

CDR3 DNA sequence: TGTGCCAGTAGTATAGATCATTCAAAGCTTAGCACAGATACGCAGTATTTT. It translates to CASSIDHSKLSTDTQYF. The V call is TRBV19, the J call TRBJ2-3, with D unresolved. The V end lost 0 bases, the J end lost 0 bases, and 13 bases lay between the germline ends. The V gene's germline CDR1 is LNHDA and CDR2 SQIVND (reference sequence). The CDR3 runs 17 residues.

The genes are TRBV4-3 and TRBJ2-3; 8 bases are a match to TRBD2. The junction had 15 bases not matched to a gene; V was cut back by 5 bases and J by 2 bases. The CDR3 has 18 amino acids. CDR1 and CDR2 from the germline V gene are LGHNA and YSLEER. CDR3 in amino acids: CASSKSGWGTSPTDTQYF. The CDR3 coding sequence is TGCGCCAGCAGCAAGTCTGGATGGGGGACTAGTCCCACAGATACGCAGTATTTT.

V usage is TRBV2 and J usage is TRBJ1-1; weak D call: TRBD1 (6 bases). V was shortened by 4 bases and J by 6 bases, with 15 bases between the two germline ends. Germline CDR1 SNHLY, CDR2 FYNNEI. The CDR3 has 14 amino acids. CDR3 sequence reads: CASSGTGSPPEAFF. DNA of the CDR3: TGTGCCAGCAGTGGAACAGGGAGTCCCCCTGAAGCTTTCTTT.

The V and J genes are TRBV7-6 and TRBJ2-5; D is unclear. Trimming took off 1 base at V and 1 base at J, with 7 bases between the two ends. The CDR3 runs 14 residues. CDR1 and CDR2 (germline): SGHVS, FNYEAQ. Here the CDR3 reads CASSLEASQETQYF. The CDR3 DNA reads TGTGCCAGCAGCTTAGAAGCGAGCCAAGAGACCCAGTACTTC.

The J gene is TRBJ2-7, the V gene TRBV27; 13 bases map to TRBD2. Germline lookup yields CDR1 MNHEY and CDR2 SMNVEV (reference sequence). V dropped 0 bases and J dropped 8; count of bases not matched to a gene: 7. The CDR3 totals 16 residues. This CDR3 is CASSLSSTSGRTKQYF. The CDR3 DNA is TGTGCCAGCAGTTTATCCTCGACTAGCGGGAGGACCAAGCAGTACTTC.

The table lists this clone with a few counts. CDR3 coding DNA: TGTGCCAGCAGATTTTCACAGGGGAACACTGAAGCTTTCTTT. It encodes CASRFSQGNTEAFF. The chain couples TRBV7-9 to TRBJ1-1, with D possibly being TRBD1 (6 bases). Germline CDR1 reads SEHNR; CDR2 reads FQNEAQ (reference sequence). CDR3 size: 14 residues. The V gene lost 6 bases and the J gene lost 1 base, with 12 bases spanning the gap.

The gene calls are TRBV28 and TRBJ1-1, with D hard to call. Germline V gene data show CDR1 as MDHEN and CDR2 as SYDVKM. The CDR3 runs 13 residues. V was pared by 11 bases and J by 1 base, with 14 bases between. The CDR3 DNA reads TGTGCCGCAGAGGAGAGGAGGAACACTGAAGCTTTCTTT. This gives the protein CAAEERRNTEAFF.

The chain links TRBV27 to TRBJ2-3, with a possible D match to TRBD1 (6 bases). Looked up from germline, CDR1 is MNHEY and CDR2 is SMNVEV (reference sequence). Trimming pared 5 bases from V and 2 bases from J, leaving 17 bases between. The CDR3 is 16 amino acids. The CDR3 spells CASSTPGQTHTDTQYF. The CDR3 nucleotides read TGTGCCAGCAGTACCCCTGGACAGACTCACACAGATACGCAGTATTTT.

The chain combines TRBV27 with TRBJ1-1; D unclear. The CDR3 consists of 14 residues. Trimming took 3 bases from V and 5 from J, leaving 13 bases between them. Germline V gene lookup returns CDR1 MNHEY and CDR2 SMNVEV (reference sequence). The CDR3 sequence: CASSFAERRTEAFF. CDR3 nucleotides: TGTGCCAGCAGTTTCGCGGAGAGGCGAACTGAAGCTTTCTTT.